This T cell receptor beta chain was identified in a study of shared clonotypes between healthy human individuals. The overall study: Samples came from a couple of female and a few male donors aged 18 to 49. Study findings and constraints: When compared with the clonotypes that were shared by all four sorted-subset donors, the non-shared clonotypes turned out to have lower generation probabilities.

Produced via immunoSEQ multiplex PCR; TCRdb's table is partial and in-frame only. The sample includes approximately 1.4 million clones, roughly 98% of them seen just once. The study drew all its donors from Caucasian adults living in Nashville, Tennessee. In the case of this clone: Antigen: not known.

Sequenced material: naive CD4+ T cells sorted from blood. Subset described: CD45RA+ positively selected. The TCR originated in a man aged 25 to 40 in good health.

The CDR3 nucleotides are TGTGCCAGCAGTGAATGGGGAAGAGACACAGATACGCAGTATTTT. As protein: CASSEWGRDTDTQYF. J is TRBJ2-3 and V is TRBV6-1; D gene ambiguous. CDR1 and CDR2 (germline): MNHNS, SASEGT. Trimming took 2 bases from V and 2 from J, leaving 11 bases between them. The CDR3 has 15 residues.